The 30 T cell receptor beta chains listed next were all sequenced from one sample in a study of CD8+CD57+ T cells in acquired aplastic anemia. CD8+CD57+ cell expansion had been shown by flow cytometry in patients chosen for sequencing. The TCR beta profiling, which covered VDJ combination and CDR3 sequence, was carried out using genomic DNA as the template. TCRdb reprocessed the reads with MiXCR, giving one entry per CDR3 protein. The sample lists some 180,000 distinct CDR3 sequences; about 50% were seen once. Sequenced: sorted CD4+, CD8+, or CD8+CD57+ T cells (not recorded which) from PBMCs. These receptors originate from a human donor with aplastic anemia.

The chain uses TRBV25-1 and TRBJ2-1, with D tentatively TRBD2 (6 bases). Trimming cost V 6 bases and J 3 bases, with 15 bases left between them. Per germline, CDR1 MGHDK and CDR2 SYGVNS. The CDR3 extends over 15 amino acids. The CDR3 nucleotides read TGTGCCAGCAGCCCCCAGCCTAGCGTCTACAATGAGCAGTTCTTC. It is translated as CASSPQPSVYNEQFF. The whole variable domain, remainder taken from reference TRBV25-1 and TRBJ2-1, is EADIYQTPRYLVIGTGKKITLECSQTMGHDKMYWYQQDPGMELHLIHYSYGVNSTEKGDLSSESTVSRIRTEHFPLTLESARPSHTSQYLCASSPQPSVYNEQFFGPGTRLTVL.

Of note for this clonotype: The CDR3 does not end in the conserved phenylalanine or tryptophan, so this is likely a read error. In nucleotides, the CDR3 is TGTGCCACCAGCCCCCAGGGAAGGGACACCGGGGAGCTGTTTCTT. The encoded protein is CATSPQGRDTGELFL. The chain recombines TRBV24-1 with TRBJ2-2; D is possibly TRBD1 (5 bases). The CDR3 is made up of 15 amino acids. Trimming removed 7 bases from V and 3 bases from J, with 14 bases in between. CDR1 and CDR2 from the germline V gene are KGHDR and SFDVKD.

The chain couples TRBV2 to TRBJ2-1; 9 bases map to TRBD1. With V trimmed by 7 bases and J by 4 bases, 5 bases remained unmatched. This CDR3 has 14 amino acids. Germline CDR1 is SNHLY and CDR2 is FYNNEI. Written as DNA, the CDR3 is TGTGCCAGCAATGGGGACAGGGCATACAATGAGCAGTTCTTC. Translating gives CASNGDRAYNEQFF.

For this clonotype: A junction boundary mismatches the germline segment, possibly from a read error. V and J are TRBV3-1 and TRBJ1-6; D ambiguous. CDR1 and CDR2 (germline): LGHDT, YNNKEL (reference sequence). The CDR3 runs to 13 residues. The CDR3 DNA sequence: TGTGCCAGCTCGGTCTCCGATAATTCACCCCTCCACTTT. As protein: CASSVSDNSPLHF.

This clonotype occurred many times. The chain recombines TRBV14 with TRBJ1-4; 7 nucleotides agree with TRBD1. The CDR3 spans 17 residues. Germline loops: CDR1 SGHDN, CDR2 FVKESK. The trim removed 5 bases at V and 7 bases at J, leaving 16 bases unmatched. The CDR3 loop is CASSFTTGVSVGEKLFF. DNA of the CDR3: TGTGCCAGCAGCTTCACCACAGGGGTCTCGGTTGGTGAAAAACTGTTTTTT.

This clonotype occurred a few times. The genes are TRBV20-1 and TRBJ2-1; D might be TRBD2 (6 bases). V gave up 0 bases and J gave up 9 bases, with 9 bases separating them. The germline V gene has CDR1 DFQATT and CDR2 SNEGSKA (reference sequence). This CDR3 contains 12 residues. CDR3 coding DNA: TGCAGTGCTAGAGAACGGGAGATTGAGCAGTTCTTC. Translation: CSAREREIEQFF.

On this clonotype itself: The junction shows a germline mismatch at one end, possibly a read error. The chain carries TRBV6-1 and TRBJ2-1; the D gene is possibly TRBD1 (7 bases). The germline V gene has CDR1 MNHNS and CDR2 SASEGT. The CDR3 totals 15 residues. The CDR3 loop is CASGTYRGGYNEQSF. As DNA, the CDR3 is TGTGCCAGCGGCACCTACAGGGGAGGTTACAATGAGCAGTCCTTC.

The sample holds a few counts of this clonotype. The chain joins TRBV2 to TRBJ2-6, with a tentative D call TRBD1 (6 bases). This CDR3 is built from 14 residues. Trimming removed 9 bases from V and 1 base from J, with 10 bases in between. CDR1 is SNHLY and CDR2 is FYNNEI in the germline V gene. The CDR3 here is CARRDTSGANVLTF. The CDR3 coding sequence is TGTGCCAGACGGGACACGTCTGGGGCCAACGTCCTGACTTTC.

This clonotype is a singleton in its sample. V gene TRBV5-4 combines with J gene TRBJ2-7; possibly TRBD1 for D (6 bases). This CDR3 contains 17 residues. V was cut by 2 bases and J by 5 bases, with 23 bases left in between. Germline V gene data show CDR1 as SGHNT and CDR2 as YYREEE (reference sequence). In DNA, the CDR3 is TGTGCCAGCAGCTTCAGACAGGACTCCTTGGACATGGACGAGCAGTACTTC. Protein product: CASSFRQDSLDMDEQYF.

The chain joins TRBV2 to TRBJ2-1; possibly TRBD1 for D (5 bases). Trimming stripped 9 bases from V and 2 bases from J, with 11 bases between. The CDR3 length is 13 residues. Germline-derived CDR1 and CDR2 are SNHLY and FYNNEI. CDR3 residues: CARAGQTYNEQFF. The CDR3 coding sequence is TGTGCCAGAGCAGGGCAAACCTACAATGAGCAGTTCTTC.

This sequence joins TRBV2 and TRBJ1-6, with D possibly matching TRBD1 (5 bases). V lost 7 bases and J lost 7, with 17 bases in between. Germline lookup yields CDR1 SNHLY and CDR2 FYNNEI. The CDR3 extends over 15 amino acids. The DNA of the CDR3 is TGTGCCAGCACCAACGGGAGGGGTAGCAATTCACCCCTCCACTTT. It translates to CASTNGRGSNSPLHF.

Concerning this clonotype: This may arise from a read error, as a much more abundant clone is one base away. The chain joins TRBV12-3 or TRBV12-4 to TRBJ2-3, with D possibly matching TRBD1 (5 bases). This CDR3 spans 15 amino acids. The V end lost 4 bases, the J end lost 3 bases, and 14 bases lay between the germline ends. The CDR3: CASSSYTGATDTQYF. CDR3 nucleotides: TGTGCCAGCAGTTCTTACACAGGTGCTACAGATACGCAGTATTTT.

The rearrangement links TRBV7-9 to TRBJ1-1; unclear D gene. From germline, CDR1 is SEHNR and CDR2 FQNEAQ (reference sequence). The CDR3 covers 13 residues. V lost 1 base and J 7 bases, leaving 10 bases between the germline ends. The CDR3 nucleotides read TGTGCCAGCAGCTTAGGGTCGGTGGTTGAAGCTTTCTTT. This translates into CASSLGSVVEAFF.

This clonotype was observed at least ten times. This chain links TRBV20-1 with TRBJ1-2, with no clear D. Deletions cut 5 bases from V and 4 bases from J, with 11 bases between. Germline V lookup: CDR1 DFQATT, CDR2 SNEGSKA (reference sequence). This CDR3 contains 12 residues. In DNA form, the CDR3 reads TGCAGTGCTCCTAAGGACGGCTATGGCTACACCTTC. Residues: CSAPKDGYGYTF.

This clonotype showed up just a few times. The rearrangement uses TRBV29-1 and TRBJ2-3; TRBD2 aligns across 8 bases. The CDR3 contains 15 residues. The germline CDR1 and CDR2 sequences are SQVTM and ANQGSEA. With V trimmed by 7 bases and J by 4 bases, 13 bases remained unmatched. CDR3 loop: CSAVRAGGAADTQYF. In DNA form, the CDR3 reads TGCAGCGCCGTACGGGCGGGAGGAGCTGCAGATACGCAGTATTTT.

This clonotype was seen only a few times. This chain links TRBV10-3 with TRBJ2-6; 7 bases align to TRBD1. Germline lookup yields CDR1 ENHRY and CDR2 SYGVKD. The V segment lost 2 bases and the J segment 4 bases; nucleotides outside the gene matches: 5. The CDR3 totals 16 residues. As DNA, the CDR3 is TGTGCCATCAGTGAGGCAGGGGGTAGAGGGGCCAACGTCCTGACTTTC. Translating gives CAISEAGGRGANVLTF.

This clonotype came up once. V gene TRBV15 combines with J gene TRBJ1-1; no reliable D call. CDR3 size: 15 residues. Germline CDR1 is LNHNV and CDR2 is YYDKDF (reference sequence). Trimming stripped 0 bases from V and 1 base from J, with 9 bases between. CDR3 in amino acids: CATSRDRAENTEAFF. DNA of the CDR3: TGTGCCACCAGCAGAGATAGGGCAGAGAACACTGAAGCTTTCTTT.

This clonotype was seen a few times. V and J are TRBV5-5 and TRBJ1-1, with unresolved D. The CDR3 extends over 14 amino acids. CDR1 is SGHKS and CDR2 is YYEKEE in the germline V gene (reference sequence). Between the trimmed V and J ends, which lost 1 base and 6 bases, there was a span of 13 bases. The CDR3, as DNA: TGTGCCAGCAGCTTGATCGCTGAACGACCTGAAGCTTTCTTT. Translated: CASSLIAERPEAFF.

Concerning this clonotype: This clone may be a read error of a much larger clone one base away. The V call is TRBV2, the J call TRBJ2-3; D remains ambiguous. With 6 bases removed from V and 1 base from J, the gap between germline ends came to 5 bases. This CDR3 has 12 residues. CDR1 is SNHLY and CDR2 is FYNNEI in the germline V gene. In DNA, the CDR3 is TGTGCCAGCAGATTTGGCACAGATACGCAGTATTTT. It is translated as CASRFGTDTQYF.

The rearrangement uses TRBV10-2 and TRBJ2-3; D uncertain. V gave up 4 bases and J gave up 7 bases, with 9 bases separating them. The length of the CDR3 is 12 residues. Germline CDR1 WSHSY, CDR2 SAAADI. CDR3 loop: CASSGVDHTQYF. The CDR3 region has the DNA TGCGCCAGCAGTGGGGTCGATCATACGCAGTATTTT.

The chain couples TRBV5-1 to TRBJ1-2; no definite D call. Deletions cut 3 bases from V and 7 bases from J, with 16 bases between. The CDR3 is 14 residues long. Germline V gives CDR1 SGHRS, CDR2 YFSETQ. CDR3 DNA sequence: TGCGCCAGCAGCTCAGATGGGATCGTCGGTGGCTACACCTTC. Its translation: CASSSDGIVGGYTF. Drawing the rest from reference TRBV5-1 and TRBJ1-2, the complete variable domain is KAGVTQTPRYLIKTRGQQVTLSCSPISGHRSVSWYQQTPGQGLQFLFEYFSETQRNKGNFPGRFSGRQFSNSRSEMNVSTLELGDSALYLCASSSDGIVGGYTFGSGTRLTVV.

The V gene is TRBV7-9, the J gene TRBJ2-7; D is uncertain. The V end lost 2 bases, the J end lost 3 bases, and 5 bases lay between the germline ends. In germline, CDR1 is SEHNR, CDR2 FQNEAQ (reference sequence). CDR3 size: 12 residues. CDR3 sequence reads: CASSLPNYEQYF. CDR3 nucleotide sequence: TGTGCCAGCAGCTTACCGAACTACGAGCAGTACTTC.

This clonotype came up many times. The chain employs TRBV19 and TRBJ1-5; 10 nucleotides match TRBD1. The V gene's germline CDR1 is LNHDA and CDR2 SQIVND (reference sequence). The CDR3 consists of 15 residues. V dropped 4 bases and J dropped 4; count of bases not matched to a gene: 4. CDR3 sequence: CASSRGTGENQPQHF. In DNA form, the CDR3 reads TGTGCCAGTAGTAGGGGGACAGGGGAGAATCAGCCCCAGCATTTT.

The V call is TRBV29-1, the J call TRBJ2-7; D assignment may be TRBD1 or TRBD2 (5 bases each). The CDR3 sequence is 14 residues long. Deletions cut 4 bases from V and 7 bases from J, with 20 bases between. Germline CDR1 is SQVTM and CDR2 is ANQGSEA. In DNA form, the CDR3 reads TGCAGCGTTGTTTTCTTTTCGGGGCAGAGGGAGCAGTACTTC. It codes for CSVVFFSGQREQYF.

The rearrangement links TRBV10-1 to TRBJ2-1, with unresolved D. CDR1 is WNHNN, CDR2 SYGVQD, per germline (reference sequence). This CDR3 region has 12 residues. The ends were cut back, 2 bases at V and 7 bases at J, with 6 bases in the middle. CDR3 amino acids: CASSETENEQFF. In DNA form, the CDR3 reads TGCGCCAGCAGTGAGACGGAGAATGAGCAGTTCTTC.

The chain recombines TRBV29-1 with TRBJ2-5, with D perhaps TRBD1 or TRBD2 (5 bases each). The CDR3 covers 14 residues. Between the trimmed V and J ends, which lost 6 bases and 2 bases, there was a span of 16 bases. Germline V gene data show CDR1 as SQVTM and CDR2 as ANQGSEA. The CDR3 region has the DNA TGCAGCGTCAGCCGGGAAGGGGAGCAAGAGACCCAGTACTTC. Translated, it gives CSVSREGEQETQYF.

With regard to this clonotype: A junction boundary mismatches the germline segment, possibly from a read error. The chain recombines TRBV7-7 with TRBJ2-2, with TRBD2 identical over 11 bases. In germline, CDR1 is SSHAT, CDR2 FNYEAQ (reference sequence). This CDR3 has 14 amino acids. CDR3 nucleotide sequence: TGTGCTAGCAGCTTACTAGCGGGGGCCGGGGAGCTGTTTTTT. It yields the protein CASSLLAGAGELFF.

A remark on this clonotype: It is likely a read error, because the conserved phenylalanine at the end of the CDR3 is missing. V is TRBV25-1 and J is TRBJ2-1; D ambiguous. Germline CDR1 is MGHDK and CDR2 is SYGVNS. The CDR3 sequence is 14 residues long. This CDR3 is CASSRTASYNKQFL. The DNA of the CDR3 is TGTGCCAGCTCCAGGACGGCCTCCTACAATAAGCAGTTCCTC.

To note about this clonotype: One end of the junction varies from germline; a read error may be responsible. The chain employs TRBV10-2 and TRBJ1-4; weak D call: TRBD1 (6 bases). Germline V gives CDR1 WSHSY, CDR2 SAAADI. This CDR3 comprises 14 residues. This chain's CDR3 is CASSAGATNEKLFF. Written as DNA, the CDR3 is TGCGCCAGCAGTGCAGGGGCAACGAATGAAAAACTGTTTTTT.

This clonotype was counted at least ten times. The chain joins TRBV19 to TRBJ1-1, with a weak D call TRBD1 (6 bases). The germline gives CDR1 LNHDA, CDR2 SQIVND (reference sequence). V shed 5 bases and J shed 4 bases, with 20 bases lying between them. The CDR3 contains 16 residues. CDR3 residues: CASSSSTGLGGTEAFF. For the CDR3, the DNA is TGTGCCAGTAGTTCCAGCACAGGGCTGGGAGGCACTGAAGCTTTCTTT.